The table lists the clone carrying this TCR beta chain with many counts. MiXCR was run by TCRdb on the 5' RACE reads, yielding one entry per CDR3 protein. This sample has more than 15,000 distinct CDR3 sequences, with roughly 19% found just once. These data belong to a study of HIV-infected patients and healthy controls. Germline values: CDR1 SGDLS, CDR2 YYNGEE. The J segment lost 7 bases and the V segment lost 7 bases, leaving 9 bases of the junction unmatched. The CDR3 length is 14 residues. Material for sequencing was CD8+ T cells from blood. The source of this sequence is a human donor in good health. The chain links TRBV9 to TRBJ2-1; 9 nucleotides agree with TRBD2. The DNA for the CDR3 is TGTGCCAGCGAGAAAACAAGCGGGAGGAATGAGCAGTTCTTC. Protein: CASEKTSGRNEQFF.